The 17 T cell receptor beta chains presented below share a single source sample, sequenced in a study of blood T cells in healthy people across ages. A second PCR, run for 7 to 11 cycles, used a sample-barcoded 5' primer plus a J-beta primer mix. A single record per CDR3 protein comes from TCRdb applying MiXCR to the 5' RACE reads. The sample lists some 1.6 million distinct CDR3 sequences, 30% to 35% occurring once. Specimen: blood. These TCRs come from a woman aged 30 to 39 in good health.

Note on this clonotype: This sequence may be a read error, since a much larger clone differs from it by one base. CDR3 region: CASTGGADTQYF. The DNA of the CDR3 is TGTGCCAGCACAGGGGGCGCAGATACGCAGTATTTT. The chain links TRBV12-3 or TRBV12-4 to TRBJ2-3; TRBD1 agrees at 8 bases. CDR3 length: 12 residues. Trimming took 7 bases from V and 4 from J; bases not matched to a gene: 1.

This chain uses TRBV6-1 with TRBJ1-1; D gene uncertain. Trimming pared 6 bases from V and 3 bases from J, leaving 8 bases between. The CDR3 has 12 residues. Germline V gene sequence: CDR1 MNHNS, CDR2 SASEGT. The CDR3 region has the DNA TGTGCCAGCAGCCAAATGTACACTGAAGCTTTCTTT. Its translation: CASSQMYTEAFF.

The V and J genes are TRBV5-1 and TRBJ2-6; D unclear. The length of the CDR3 is 14 residues. The germline V gene has CDR1 SGHRS and CDR2 YFSETQ. Trimming cost V 6 bases and J 0 bases, with 7 bases left between them. CDR3 DNA sequence: TGCGCCAGCAACAGCGACTCTGGGGCCAACGTCCTGACTTTC. Amino acid sequence: CASNSDSGANVLTF.

This clonotype was recorded a few times. The chain employs TRBV27 and TRBJ2-1, with D maybe TRBD1 (5 bases). The CDR3 runs to 11 residues. Trimming removed 5 bases from V and 12 bases from J, with 11 bases in between. Germline V gene sequence: CDR1 MNHEY, CDR2 SMNVEV (reference sequence). CDR3 in amino acids: CASSPGLVQFF. Written as DNA, the CDR3 is TGTGCCAGCAGTCCAGGGTTGGTGCAGTTCTTC.

In this sample, this clonotype turned up a few times. Compared with germline, one end of the junction differs, possibly owing to a read error. The chain links TRBV27 to TRBJ2-7; 11 positions match TRBD2. Germline V CDR1 and CDR2: MNHEY, SMNVEV (reference sequence). The CDR3 length is 16 residues. CDR3 DNA: TGTGCCAGTAGTTTACTAGCGGGGGATAGCTCCTACGAGCAGTACTTC. Protein sequence: CASSLLAGDSSYEQYF.

The gene calls are TRBV2 and TRBJ2-3; TRBD2 might be the D (6 bases). CDR3 length: 15 residues. Germline CDR1 and CDR2: SNHLY and FYNNEI. V dropped 6 bases and J dropped 3 bases, with 16 bases sitting between them. The DNA for the CDR3 is TGTGCCAGCAGACAATTAGCGGTCTCAACAGATACGCAGTATTTT. As protein: CASRQLAVSTDTQYF.

This clonotype turned up a few times. CDR3 in amino acids: CSARVRTSGDLNIQYF. The CDR3 coding sequence is TGCAGTGCTAGAGTGAGGACTAGCGGGGACCTAAACATTCAGTACTTC. This chain joins TRBV20-1 and TRBJ2-4; 12 nucleotides match TRBD2. Germline CDR1 is DFQATT and CDR2 is SNEGSKA (reference sequence). The ends lost 1 base at V and 6 bases at J; junction bases unmatched: 7. The CDR3 covers 16 residues.

This clonotype has a handful of counts. The V gene is TRBV20-1, the J gene TRBJ2-6; D remains ambiguous. Germline CDR1 reads DFQATT; CDR2 reads SNEGSKA (reference sequence). This CDR3 contains 11 residues. Trimming left V 7 bases short and J 1 base short, with 2 bases between. CDR3 amino acids: CSGSGANVLTF. Here the CDR3 DNA reads TGCAGTGGATCTGGGGCCAACGTCCTGACTTTC.

The CDR3 spells CASSLAGSAWGYTF. As DNA, the CDR3 is TGTGCCAGCAGCTTAGCAGGAAGTGCGTGGGGCTACACCTTC. The chain combines TRBV7-9 with TRBJ1-2; D ambiguous. The CDR3 consists of 14 residues. Germline CDR1 SEHNR, CDR2 FQNEAQ (reference sequence). V was pared by 0 bases and J by 8 bases, with 13 bases between. The full variable domain, rest sourced from reference TRBV7-9 and TRBJ1-2, is DTGVSQNPRHKITKRGQNVTFRCDPISEHNRLYWYRQTLGQGPEFLTYFQNEAQLEKSRLLSDRFSAERPKGSFSTLEIQRTEQGDSAMYLCASSLAGSAWGYTFGSGTRLTVV.

This clonotype has more than one count but fewer than ten. CDR3 region: CASSESGQGARYTF. In DNA form, the CDR3 reads TGTGCCAGCAGTGAGTCCGGACAGGGGGCGCGCTACACCTTC. The chain recombines TRBV25-1 with TRBJ1-2, with 11 positions matching TRBD1. The CDR3 runs 14 residues. Germline CDR1 and CDR2: MGHDK and SYGVNS. The trim removed 3 bases at V and 9 bases at J, leaving 6 bases unmatched.

The chain joins TRBV13 to TRBJ2-1, with 12 bases lining up with TRBD2. Losses at the gene ends were 5 bases for V and 8 bases for J; bases not matched to a gene: 7. Germline V gene sequence: CDR1 PRHDT, CDR2 FYEKMQ (reference sequence). The CDR3 consists of 15 residues. The CDR3 protein is CASSRLAGDGYEQFF. Written as DNA, the CDR3 is TGTGCCAGCAGCAGACTAGCGGGGGATGGGTATGAGCAGTTCTTC. Combining the CDR3 with reference TRBV13 and TRBJ2-1 gives the whole variable domain AAGVIQSPRHLIKEKRETATLKCYPIPRHDTVYWYQQGPGQDPQFLISFYEKMQSDKGSIPDRFSAQQFSDYHSELNMSSLELGDSALYFCASSRLAGDGYEQFFGPGTRLTVL.

There are a few counts of this clonotype. This rearrangement joins TRBV20-1 to TRBJ2-5, with TRBD2 matching over 14 bases. In germline, CDR1 is DFQATT, CDR2 SNEGSKA (reference sequence). The CDR3 contains 17 residues. V dropped 4 bases and J dropped 2; count of bases not matched to a gene: 9. CDR3 amino acids: CSAKGLAGGEVQETQYF. The CDR3, as DNA: TGCAGTGCTAAAGGACTAGCGGGGGGCGAGGTACAAGAGACCCAGTACTTC.

This clonotype turned up a few times. V is TRBV12-5 and J is TRBJ1-1; tentative D call: TRBD1 (5 bases). Trimming cost V 6 bases and J 10 bases, with 18 bases left between them. The CDR3 loop spans 13 amino acids. Germline V lookup: CDR1 LGHNT, CDR2 FRNRAP. The CDR3 reads CASGPGTASLAFF. CDR3 DNA sequence: TGTGCTAGTGGACCCGGGACTGCCTCATTAGCTTTCTTT.

In the case of this clonotype: The junction differs from germline at one of its ends, possibly a read error. This sequence joins TRBV6-1 and TRBJ1-5; D may be TRBD1 (5 bases). The CDR3 extends over 13 amino acids. Germline V gives CDR1 MNHNS, CDR2 SASEGT. CDR3 amino acids: CASSEGVGQPQHF. CDR3 coding DNA: TGCGCCAGCAGTGAAGGGGTAGGGCAGCCCCAGCATTTT.

The V gene is TRBV5-5, the J gene TRBJ1-5; D is unclear. The V and J ends lost 0 bases and 9 bases respectively, with 28 bases between them. Germline V lookup: CDR1 SGHKS, CDR2 YYEKEE (reference sequence). The CDR3 runs to 19 residues. CDR3 in DNA: TGTGCCAGCAGCTTGGAATGGACCCTACAGACACTTGTTACCGCGCCCCAGCATTTT. Translation: CASSLEWTLQTLVTAPQHF.

This clonotype was picked up many times. The genes are TRBV7-2 and TRBJ2-1; either TRBD1 or TRBD2 may fit D (5 bases each). Trimming took off 1 base at V and 4 bases at J, with 11 bases between the two ends. The CDR3 covers 15 residues. Germline V gene sequence: CDR1 SGHTA, CDR2 FQGNSA. CDR3 sequence: CASSLVGENYNEQFF. CDR3 DNA sequence: TGTGCCAGCAGCTTAGTGGGGGAAAATTACAATGAGCAGTTCTTC.

The rearrangement joins TRBV5-5 to TRBJ2-3; D remains ambiguous. The CDR3 runs 16 residues. Trimming left V 4 bases short and J 0 bases short, with 15 bases between. Germline assignment: CDR1 SGHKS and CDR2 YYEKEE (reference sequence). The CDR3, as DNA: TGTGCCAGCAGCAATAAGTCGAAAGGAAGCACAGATACGCAGTATTTT. This translates into CASSNKSKGSTDTQYF. Looking up the rest from reference TRBV5-5 and TRBJ2-3 gives the full variable domain: DAGVTQSPTHLIKTRGQQVTLRCSPISGHKSVSWYQQVLGQGPQFIFQYYEKEERGRGNFPDRFSARQFPNYSSELNVNALLLGDSALYLCASSNKSKGSTDTQYFGPGTRLTVL.